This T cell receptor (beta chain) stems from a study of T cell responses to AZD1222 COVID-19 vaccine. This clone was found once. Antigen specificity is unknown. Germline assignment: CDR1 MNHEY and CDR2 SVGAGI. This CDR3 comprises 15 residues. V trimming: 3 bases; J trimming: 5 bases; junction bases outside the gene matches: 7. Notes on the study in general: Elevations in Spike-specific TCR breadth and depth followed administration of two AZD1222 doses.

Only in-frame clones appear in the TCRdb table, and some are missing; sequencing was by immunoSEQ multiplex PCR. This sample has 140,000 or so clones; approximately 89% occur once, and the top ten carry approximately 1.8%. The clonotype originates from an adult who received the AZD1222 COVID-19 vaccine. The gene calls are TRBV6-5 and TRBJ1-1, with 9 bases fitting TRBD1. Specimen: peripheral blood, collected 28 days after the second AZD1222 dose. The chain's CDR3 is CASSYPGQGKTEAFF. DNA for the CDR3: TGTGCCAGCAGTTATCCGGGACAGGGAAAGACTGAAGCTTTCTTT.